Presented here are 12 T cell receptor beta chains from one specimen sequenced in a study of blood T cells in healthy people across ages. A second PCR, run for 7 to 11 cycles, used a sample-barcoded 5' primer plus a J-beta primer mix. MiXCR was run by TCRdb on the 5' RACE reads, yielding one entry per CDR3 protein. The repertoire holds about 1,800,000 distinct CDR3 sequences, with over 25% as singletons. Material: blood. These receptors were taken from a woman aged 30 to 39 in good health.

The CDR3 protein is CSARIAGHSYNSPLHF. The CDR3 nucleotides read TGCAGTGCTAGGATTGCGGGACATAGTTATAATTCACCCCTCCACTTT. This chain connects TRBV20-1 to TRBJ1-6, with TRBD1 as a possible D gene (6 bases). The CDR3 sequence is 16 residues long. Trimming took 3 bases from V and 4 from J, leaving 16 bases between them. Germline loops: CDR1 DFQATT, CDR2 SNEGSKA (reference sequence).

This clonotype occurred many times. The V and J genes are TRBV6-1 and TRBJ2-4; D is unclear. CDR1 and CDR2 from the germline V gene are MNHNS and SASEGT. The CDR3 spans 10 residues. Trimming took off 3 bases at V and 13 bases at J, with 7 bases between the two ends. The CDR3 nucleotides read TGTGCCAGCAGTGATGGCCCACAGTACTTC. Amino acid sequence: CASSDGPQYF.

A note on this clonotype: At one end the junction does not follow the germline gene, possibly because of a read error. The chain carries TRBV27 and TRBJ2-1; no firm D call. The CDR3 totals 14 residues. The germline V gene encodes CDR1 MNHEY and CDR2 SMNVEV (reference sequence). The CDR3, as DNA: TGTGCCTGCAGCTTGGCTTGTCAAGAATCTGCGCAGTTCTTC. Encoded protein: CACSLACQESAQFF.

With regard to this clonotype: A read error may produce the germline difference seen at one junction end. The chain recombines TRBV7-6 with TRBJ2-3, with 10 positions matching TRBD2. CDR3 length: 16 residues. Germline CDR1 and CDR2: SGHVS and FNYEAQ. This CDR3 is CAGSFVAGGYTDTQYF. The DNA of the CDR3 is TGTGCCGGCAGCTTCGTAGCGGGAGGATACACAGATACGCAGTATTTT.

This clonotype has only a few counts. The rearrangement links TRBV6-1 to TRBJ1-6; 10 bases fit TRBD1. The CDR3 sequence is 16 residues long. J gave up 10 bases and V 2 bases, and 8 bases lay outside the gene matches. Germline assignment: CDR1 MNHNS and CDR2 SASEGT. The CDR3 loop is CASSEIPGQGKSPLHF. In DNA form, the CDR3 reads TGTGCCAGCAGTGAAATACCGGGACAGGGGAAGTCACCCCTCCACTTT.

The chain is built from TRBV19 and TRBJ2-6; TRBD1 matches at 8 bases. The CDR3 contains 16 residues. Germline V lookup: CDR1 LNHDA, CDR2 SQIVND (reference sequence). The trim removed 10 bases at V and 0 bases at J, leaving 8 bases unmatched. CDR3 DNA sequence: TGTGCCATTGGACAGGGCCTCGGCTCTGGGGCCAACGTCCTGACTTTC. Protein product: CAIGQGLGSGANVLTF.

The rearrangement uses TRBV7-9 and TRBJ2-3; a possible D gene is TRBD2 (7 bases). V was trimmed by 8 bases and J by 0 bases, leaving 15 bases between them. The CDR3 has 15 residues. Germline V gene sequence: CDR1 SEHNR, CDR2 FQNEAQ (reference sequence). The CDR3 DNA reads TGTGCCAGCCCTGGCGCGGGGGCTAGCACAGATACGCAGTATTTT. Its protein product is CASPGAGASTDTQYF.

This clonotype was seen more than once but under ten times. The rearrangement uses TRBV5-1 and TRBJ2-5; the D gene is possibly TRBD1 (5 bases). Per germline, CDR1 SGHRS and CDR2 YFSETQ. Trimming pared 4 bases from V and 2 bases from J, leaving 15 bases between. The CDR3 loop spans 15 amino acids. The CDR3 is CASSRDRPGQETQYF. Here the CDR3 DNA reads TGCGCCAGCAGCCGCGACAGACCCGGGCAAGAGACCCAGTACTTC.

This clonotype was recorded at least ten times. This sequence joins TRBV6-2 or TRBV6-3 and TRBJ2-7, with 7 bases fitting TRBD2. The CDR3 is 14 residues long. After removal of 8 bases from V and 3 bases from J, the junction contained 10 bases not matched to a gene. Germline values: CDR1 MNHEY, CDR2 SVGEGT. CDR3 sequence: CASCRKGLFYEQYF. CDR3 DNA: TGTGCCAGCTGCCGCAAGGGACTATTCTACGAGCAGTACTTC.

This clonotype occurred many times. This chain uses TRBV5-1 with TRBJ2-1; 9 nucleotides match TRBD2. The germline V gene has CDR1 SGHRS and CDR2 YFSETQ. Losses at the gene ends were 0 bases for V and 5 bases for J; bases not matched to a gene: 6. The CDR3 is made up of 16 amino acids. CDR3 protein: CASSLARTSEDNEQFF. In nucleotides, the CDR3 is TGCGCCAGCAGCTTGGCCCGGACTAGCGAAGACAATGAGCAGTTCTTC.

This clonotype came up many times. J is TRBJ2-7 and V is TRBV12-3 or TRBV12-4; TRBD2 aligns across 7 bases. V was clipped by 6 bases and J by 2 bases; unmatched bases: 4. The CDR3 loop spans 13 amino acids. The CDR3 loop reads CASRLALTYEQYF. The CDR3 DNA sequence: TGTGCCAGCAGACTAGCGCTCACCTACGAGCAGTACTTC.

This clonotype was seen a handful of times. The chain couples TRBV9 to TRBJ2-5, with TRBD2 as a possible D gene (6 bases). Trimming took off 3 bases at V and 2 bases at J, with 14 bases between the two ends. Germline CDR1 is SGDLS and CDR2 is YYNGEE. The CDR3 length is 15 residues. The CDR3 loop is CASSARAEGQETQYF. The CDR3 DNA sequence: TGTGCCAGCAGCGCGCGAGCGGAGGGGCAAGAGACCCAGTACTTC.